This T cell receptor (beta chain) was found in a study of blood T cell repertoires in COVID-19. The overall study: Specimens from acute and convalescent COVID-19 originated in the United States, Italy and Spain. In each case, the material was cDNA or gDNA derived from T cells, B-cell-depleted T cells, or PBMCs.

Sequenced by immunoSEQ multiplex PCR; TCRdb stores in-frame clones only, minus some. The profile shows some 190,000 clones, 84% of them singletons. Participant-given clinical history determined each cohort assignment. Per germline, CDR1 MNHEY and CDR2 SVGEGT. This CDR3 has 15 amino acids. Trimming shortened V by 2 bases and J by 1 base, and 9 bases separated the two germline ends. The origin of this receptor is a woman in her twenties or thirties who had been exposed to COVID-19. The V and J genes are TRBV6-2 or TRBV6-3 and TRBJ1-5; maybe TRBD1 (6 bases). The sequenced sample was PBMCs or T cells enriched from blood (not recorded which). CDR3 in amino acids: CASSYPRGSNQPQHF. The CDR3, as DNA: TGTGCCAGCAGTTACCCCAGGGGAAGCAATCAGCCCCAGCATTTT.